By its share, the clone carrying this T cell receptor beta chain is medium-sized. This CDR3 contains 13 residues. Germline loops: CDR1 MDHEN, CDR2 SYDVKM. V lost 7 bases, J lost 5 bases, and 15 bases lay in between. The data were obtained in a study of prognosis after radiotherapy for stage I lung cancer. Study information: Newly diagnosed primary stage I lung tumors were found in 13 to 15 patients, while oligometastatic NSCLC after surgical resection of the primary tumor was found in a few.

From genomic DNA, two-round multiplex PCR was used to amplify TCR beta CDR3. For every TRBV and TRBJ gene, a specific primer was used in first-round PCR. TCRdb re-derived calls from the multiplex PCR reads in MiXCR, one entry per CDR3 protein. The table shows over 30,000 distinct CDR3 sequences, with 24% occurring only once. The sequence was obtained from a donor over 45 with non-small cell lung cancer. The genes are TRBV28 and TRBJ2-7; D is tentatively TRBD1 or TRBD2 (6 bases each). Material: PBMCs, obtained before or after stereotactic body radiation therapy (not recorded which). CDR3 nucleotides: TGTGCCAGCATCCTGGGGGGCAGCAACGAGCAGTACTTC. Its translation is CASILGGSNEQYF.